The entry below describes one T cell receptor (beta chain). Its antigen is not known. RNA transcripts were the template for amplifying TCR beta CDR3 regions. The HTBI primer set was used in a first-round RT-PCR of the TCR CDR3. A single record per CDR3 protein comes from TCRdb applying MiXCR to the multiplex PCR reads. The table lists under 650,000 distinct CDR3 sequences, roughly 17% of them singletons. The data were obtained in a study of T cells in Graves' hyperthyroidism and ophthalmopathy. General study findings and limits: A model built on 13 V-J features separated ophthalmopathy from stable hyperthyroidism.

Germline V lookup: CDR1 SGHDT, CDR2 YYEEEE. This CDR3 contains 14 residues. V was clipped by 0 bases and J by 5 bases, with 8 bases between them. This clonotype was obtained from a woman in her thirties with Graves' hyperthyroidism. V is TRBV5-6 and J is TRBJ2-2, with D unclear. The sequencing sample was made of blood. CDR3 in amino acids: CASSLGFGTGELFF. CDR3 nucleotides: TGTGCCAGCAGCTTGGGATTTGGAACCGGGGAGCTGTTTTTT.